Following are 8 T cell receptor beta chains from one sample sequenced in a study of blood T cell repertoires in COVID-19. Clones were sequenced by immunoSEQ multiplex PCR, and TCRdb holds only the in-frame ones, with some missing. The data hold around 250,000 clones, with more than 70% observed a single time. The sample was peripheral blood. Every receptor here comes from a man aged 80 or over with acute or convalescent COVID-19.

The rearrangement links TRBV15 to TRBJ1-4, with D possibly TRBD1 on 6 matching bases. Germline lookup yields CDR1 LNHNV and CDR2 YYDKDF (reference sequence). With 2 bases removed from V and 14 bases from J, the gap between germline ends came to 15 bases. CDR3 size: 13 residues. For the CDR3, the DNA is TGTGCCACCAGCAGATCCGGGACAAGGAGTCTGTTTTTT. Translation gives CATSRSGTRSLFF.

The chain has TRBV6-7 and TRBJ2-3; the match to TRBD2 covers 11 bases. TRBV6-7 counts as an open reading frame of uncertain function. The CDR3 extends over 16 amino acids. J lost 7 bases, V lost 1 base, and 7 bases had no gene match. The CDR3 is CASSYLLAGVSYTQYF. The DNA of the CDR3 is TGTGCCAGCAGTTACTTACTAGCGGGAGTATCATATACGCAGTATTTT.

The chain is built from TRBV28 and TRBJ2-7; 9 positions match TRBD2. Germline CDR1 MDHEN, CDR2 SYDVKM. Unmatched junction bases numbered 9, after V lost 2 bases and J lost 4 bases. This CDR3 contains 16 residues. The CDR3 region is CASSLRGAGGIYEQYF. CDR3 sequence (DNA): TGTGCCAGCAGTTTAAGAGGTGCGGGAGGGATATACGAGCAGTACTTC.

In the case of this clone: A junction boundary mismatches the germline segment, possibly from a read error. The rearrangement joins TRBV2 to TRBJ2-7; the D gene is possibly TRBD1 (6 bases). The CDR3 loop spans 13 amino acids. Germline values: CDR1 SNHLY, CDR2 FYNNEI. The CDR3 spells CASREALTGEQYF. The CDR3 DNA sequence: TGTGCCAGCAGAGAAGCTTTGACAGGCGAGCAGTACTTC.

J is TRBJ2-7 and V is TRBV6-6; perhaps TRBD2 as D (7 bases). The length of the CDR3 is 12 residues. CDR1 is MNHNY and CDR2 is SVGAGI in the germline V gene (reference sequence). V was trimmed by 8 bases and J by 4 bases, leaving 12 bases between them. The CDR3 nucleotides read TGTGCCAGCGGGCGGGGGCTTTACGAGCAGTACTTC. Translation: CASGRGLYEQYF.

In its sample, this clone was seen once. The chain couples TRBV9 to TRBJ2-3; perhaps TRBD2 as D (5 bases). The CDR3 has 14 residues. Trimming removed 3 bases from V and 8 bases from J, with 16 bases in between. Germline CDR1 is SGDLS and CDR2 is YYNGEE. The CDR3 DNA is TGTGCCAGCAGCGCCGTCCGCGGGCCCAGTACGCAGTATTTT. It is translated as CASSAVRGPSTQYF.

This clone turned up a few times. V usage is TRBV27 and J usage is TRBJ2-5; tentative D call: TRBD1 (6 bases). The CDR3 is 17 amino acids. Germline V gene sequence: CDR1 MNHEY, CDR2 SMNVEV (reference sequence). V was trimmed by 6 bases and J by 4 bases, leaving 24 bases between them. CDR3 coding DNA: TGTGCCAGCAGGGGCACAGGGTTAACAAGCCTGGTAGAGACCCAGTACTTC. Translating it yields CASRGTGLTSLVETQYF.

J is TRBJ2-5 and V is TRBV28; TRBD2 is a possible D gene (7 bases). Germline CDR1 MDHEN, CDR2 SYDVKM. This CDR3 region has 16 residues. Trimming took off 6 bases at V and 6 bases at J, with 23 bases between the two ends. CDR3 sequence reads: CASSQGGEVGLKTQYF. CDR3 nucleotides: TGTGCCAGCAGCCAAGGGGGGGAGGTCGGGTTGAAGACCCAGTACTTC.